The rows below give T cell receptor beta chains drawn from one sample of a study of blood T cell repertoires in COVID-19. This table comes from immunoSEQ multiplex PCR, and its TCRdb copy is limited to in-frame clones, with some not included. The sample comprises about 98,000 clones, 84% of which are singletons, and around 9.5% rests with the top ten. The sample taken for sequencing was peripheral blood. The receptors were sampled from a middle-aged man with active or convalescent COVID-19. Both conserved end residues are part of each CDR3. A D gene is named only where the DNA matches it firmly. Size values are once, few and many counts, or a class for expanded clones, and some rows have none.

V gene: TRBV12-5
J gene: TRBJ1-2
D gene: .
clone size: once
CDR3 protein: CASGDPGGRAGEGGYTF
CDR3 DNA: TGTGCTAGTGGTGACCCCGGAGGCCGCGCAGGGGAGGGTGGCTACACCTTC

V gene: TRBV29-1
J gene: TRBJ2-5
D gene: .
clone size: .
CDR3 protein: CSVEGHRNQETQYF
CDR3 DNA: TGCAGCGTTGAGGGACACAGAAACCAAGAGACCCAGTACTTC

V gene: TRBV5-1
J gene: TRBJ2-2
D gene: TRBD1
clone size: .
CDR3 protein: CASTTDRGNTGELFF
CDR3 DNA: TGCGCCAGCACTACGGACAGGGGGAACACCGGGGAGCTGTTTTTT

V gene: TRBV7-2
J gene: TRBJ1-4
D gene: .
clone size: .
CDR3 protein: CASSSAVGQWEKLFF
CDR3 DNA: TGTGCCAGCAGCTCTGCGGTGGGGCAGTGGGAAAAACTGTTTTTT

V gene: TRBV9
J gene: TRBJ1-4
D gene: TRBD1
clone size: .
CDR3 protein: CASSATGVTNEKLFF
CDR3 DNA: TGTGCCAGCAGCGCCACAGGGGTGACTAATGAAAAACTGTTTTTT

V gene: TRBV6-5
J gene: TRBJ1-4
D gene: .
clone size: .
CDR3 protein: CASKQPGHNEKLFF
CDR3 DNA: TGTGCCAGTAAACAACCGGGACATAATGAAAAACTGTTTTTT

V gene: TRBV5-5
J gene: TRBJ2-3
D gene: .
clone size: .
CDR3 protein: CASSLIGAHDTQYF
CDR3 DNA: TGTGCCAGCAGCTTGATAGGGGCCCACGATACGCAGTATTTT

V gene: TRBV10-3
J gene: TRBJ2-5
D gene: TRBD1
clone size: .
CDR3 protein: CAGGTGGLQETQYF
CDR3 DNA: TGTGCCGGGGGGACAGGGGGGCTTCAAGAGACCCAGTACTTC

V gene: TRBV7-2
J gene: TRBJ2-5
D gene: TRBD1
clone size: .
CDR3 protein: CASSLAGQGSETQYF
CDR3 DNA: TGTGCCAGCAGCTTAGCCGGACAGGGATCAGAGACCCAGTACTTC

V gene: TRBV19
J gene: TRBJ2-7
D gene: .
clone size: .
CDR3 protein: CASSLGTARGAYEQYF
CDR3 DNA: TGTGCCAGTAGTTTGGGTACGGCGCGGGGAGCCTACGAGCAGTACTTC

V gene: TRBV19
J gene: TRBJ1-6
D gene: .
clone size: .
CDR3 protein: CASSSASYNSPLHF
CDR3 DNA: TGTGCCAGTAGCAGTGCCTCCTATAATTCACCCCTCCACTTT

V gene: TRBV18
J gene: TRBJ2-7
D gene: .
clone size: once
CDR3 protein: CASSLLQGTEQYF
CDR3 DNA: TGTGCCAGCTCACTACTACAGGGAACCGAGCAGTACTTC

V gene: TRBV20-1
J gene: TRBJ2-3
D gene: .
clone size: .
CDR3 protein: CSASSTSGTDTQYF
CDR3 DNA: TGCAGTGCTAGTTCCACCTCGGGCACAGATACGCAGTATTTT

V gene: TRBV7-9
J gene: TRBJ2-5
D gene: TRBD1
clone size: few
CDR3 protein: CASSLGTGQETQYF
CDR3 DNA: TGTGCCAGCAGCTTAGGGACAGGCCAGGAGACCCAGTACTTC

V gene: TRBV9
J gene: TRBJ2-5
D gene: .
clone size: .
CDR3 protein: CASSVAYQETQYF
CDR3 DNA: TGTGCCAGCAGCGTAGCCTACCAAGAGACCCAGTACTTC

V gene: TRBV7-8
J gene: TRBJ1-2
D gene: .
clone size: .
CDR3 protein: CASSIQTNYGYTF
CDR3 DNA: TGTGCCAGCAGCATACAGACTAACTATGGCTACACCTTC

V gene: TRBV9
J gene: TRBJ2-7
D gene: .
clone size: .
CDR3 protein: CASSVTPRYEQYF
CDR3 DNA: TGTGCCAGCAGCGTAACCCCCCGGTACGAGCAGTACTTC

V gene: TRBV11-2
J gene: TRBJ1-2
D gene: TRBD1
clone size: once
CDR3 protein: CASSTGQAAAYGYTF
CDR3 DNA: TGTGCCAGCAGCACAGGACAGGCGGCGGCCTATGGCTACACCTTC

V gene: TRBV27
J gene: TRBJ2-3
D gene: TRBD2
clone size: .
CDR3 protein: CASSLSLLAGAPDTQYF
CDR3 DNA: TGTGCCAGCAGTTTATCGTTACTAGCGGGGGCCCCTGATACGCAGTATTTT

V gene: TRBV28
J gene: TRBJ1-5
D gene: .
clone size: .
CDR3 protein: CASKLGGEYQPQHF
CDR3 DNA: TGTGCCAGCAAACTCGGGGGGGAGTATCAGCCCCAGCATTTT

V gene: TRBV9
J gene: TRBJ1-4
D gene: TRBD1
clone size: .
CDR3 protein: CASSVRDRPNEKLFF
CDR3 DNA: TGTGCCAGCAGCGTAAGGGACAGGCCTAATGAAAAACTGTTTTTT